Listed below are T cell receptor beta chains from one sample, sequenced in a study of molecular identifiers for immune sequencing clone quantification. Each CDR3 protein gets one entry after TCRdb re-called the PCR reads with MiXCR. Counted here are 600,000 to 650,000 distinct CDR3 sequences, about 20% occurring once; the ten biggest clones make up roughly 0.83%. Sequences were obtained from naive CD8+ T cells from blood, with Jurkat cell RNA spiked in. The receptor source for this set is a human donor in good health. Some libraries in this study had Jurkat cell RNA spiked in. Each CDR3 is given with its conserved first and last residue. Each record gives: D gene, V gene, clone size, J gene, CDR3 protein, CDR3 DNA. A D gene is named only where the DNA matches it firmly. Some rows mark clone size as missing; the rest say once, few, many or name a class of expanded clone.

D: .
V: TRBV7-9
size: many
J: TRBJ2-3
CDR3: CASSYGVTSTDTQYF
DNA: TGTGCCAGCAGTTACGGCGTGACTAGCACAGATACGCAGTATTTT

D: .
V: TRBV27
size: many
J: TRBJ2-3
CDR3: CASSSGTFPGTDTQYF
DNA: TGTGCCAGCAGTTCCGGGACTTTTCCGGGCACAGATACGCAGTATTTT

D: .
V: TRBV14
size: few
J: TRBJ2-1
CDR3: CASSQATPNVQFF
DNA: TGTGCCAGCAGCCAAGCGACTCCCAATGTGCAGTTCTTC

D: TRBD2
V: TRBV4-2
size: many
J: TRBJ2-1
CDR3: CASSQPLTSGVDEQFF
DNA: TGTGCCAGCAGCCAACCTTTGACTAGCGGGGTCGATGAGCAGTTCTTC

D: .
V: TRBV19
size: many
J: TRBJ1-1
CDR3: CASSLQTNTEAFF
DNA: TGTGCCAGCAGTTTACAGACGAACACTGAAGCTTTCTTT

D: .
V: TRBV9
size: many
J: TRBJ2-3
CDR3: CASSGRLFSTDTQYF
DNA: TGTGCCAGCAGCGGACGACTTTTTAGCACAGATACGCAGTATTTT

D: .
V: TRBV6-5
size: many
J: TRBJ2-7
CDR3: CASSYSSGGYEQYF
DNA: TGTGCCAGCAGTTACTCATCAGGGGGGTACGAGCAGTACTTC

D: .
V: TRBV25-1
size: few
J: TRBJ1-1
CDR3: CASSDLANTEAFF
DNA: TGTGCCAGCAGTGACCTAGCGAACACTGAAGCTTTCTTT

D: .
V: TRBV20-1
size: .
J: TRBJ2-3
CDR3: CSVKSIQGLRTDTQYF
DNA: TGCAGTGTTAAATCAATACAGGGTTTGCGCACAGATACGCAGTATTTT

D: .
V: TRBV6-6
size: many
J: TRBJ2-1
CDR3: CASSYVPVGLAWGNEQFF
DNA: TGTGCCAGCAGTTACGTTCCCGTAGGGTTAGCCTGGGGTAATGAGCAGTTCTTC

D: .
V: TRBV28
size: many
J: TRBJ2-3
CDR3: CASSKTGAVVLTDTQYF
DNA: TGTGCCAGCAGTAAGACAGGAGCCGTTGTCCTCACAGATACGCAGTATTTT

D: .
V: TRBV12-3/TRBV12-4
size: .
J: TRBJ1-2
CDR3: CASSLEQDYGYTF
DNA: TGTGCCAGCAGCCTGGAACAGGACTATGGCTACACCTTC

D: TRBD1
V: TRBV27
size: few
J: TRBJ2-1
CDR3: CASSLLSWTGYGQFF
DNA: TGTGCCAGCAGTTTATTATCGTGGACAGGGTATGGGCAGTTCTTC

D: .
V: TRBV9
size: .
J: TRBJ2-3
CDR3: CASSARDGSTDTQYF
DNA: TGTGCCAGCAGCGCGAGGGACGGTAGCACAGATACGCAGTATTTT

D: TRBD1
V: TRBV28
size: .
J: TRBJ2-5
CDR3: CASSLWLTGGSETQYF
DNA: TGTGCCAGCAGTTTATGGCTCACAGGGGGCTCCGAGACCCAGTACTTC

D: .
V: TRBV12-3/TRBV12-4
size: many
J: TRBJ2-7
CDR3: CASRSGHGSYEQYF
DNA: TGTGCCAGCAGGTCGGGACACGGATCCTACGAGCAGTACTTC

D: .
V: TRBV27
size: many
J: TRBJ2-7
CDR3: CASSLQGVYEQYF
DNA: TGTGCCAGCAGCTTGCAGGGAGTCTACGAGCAGTACTTC

D: .
V: TRBV7-8
size: few
J: TRBJ2-5
CDR3: CASTETSHETQYF
DNA: TGTGCCAGCACCGAAACTAGCCACGAGACCCAGTACTTC

D: .
V: TRBV19
size: many
J: TRBJ2-7
CDR3: CASSSLPGVEQYF
DNA: TGTGCCAGTAGTTCACTCCCGGGAGTGGAGCAGTACTTC

D: .
V: TRBV28
size: many
J: TRBJ2-7
CDR3: CASSLLQTGPGGEQYF
DNA: TGTGCCAGCAGTTTATTACAAACGGGACCCGGAGGCGAGCAGTACTTC

D: TRBD1
V: TRBV4-1
size: many
J: TRBJ1-1
CDR3: CASSHATGDGTEAFF
DNA: TGCGCCAGCAGCCACGCAACAGGGGACGGCACTGAAGCTTTCTTT

D: .
V: TRBV19
size: .
J: TRBJ2-4
CDR3: CASSMGDLLAKSIQYF
DNA: TGTGCCAGTAGTATGGGGGACTTACTAGCCAAAAGCATTCAGTACTTC

D: TRBD1
V: TRBV4-3
size: few
J: TRBJ2-1
CDR3: CASSQGTGGSYNEQFF
DNA: TGCGCCAGCAGCCAAGGGACAGGGGGCTCCTACAATGAGCAGTTCTTC

D: .
V: TRBV5-1
size: few
J: TRBJ2-7
CDR3: CASGGTPADEQYF
DNA: TGCGCCAGCGGCGGGACCCCCGCCGACGAGCAGTACTTC

D: .
V: TRBV2
size: .
J: TRBJ2-7
CDR3: CASSGTARSYEQYF
DNA: TGTGCCAGCAGTGGGACGGCTCGCTCCTACGAGCAGTACTTC

D: TRBD2
V: TRBV28
size: many
J: TRBJ2-7
CDR3: CASSQLAVHEQYF
DNA: TGTGCCAGCAGTCAACTAGCGGTCCACGAGCAGTACTTC

D: .
V: TRBV4-3
size: many
J: TRBJ2-5
CDR3: CASSQGFGLGGETQYF
DNA: TGCGCCAGCAGCCAAGGATTCGGGTTGGGGGGAGAGACCCAGTACTTC

D: TRBD1
V: TRBV5-6
size: many
J: TRBJ1-2
CDR3: CATQMTGDYGYTF
DNA: TGTGCCACCCAAATGACAGGGGACTATGGCTACACCTTC

D: .
V: TRBV6-6
size: many
J: TRBJ2-3
CDR3: CASSLSGRTDTQYF
DNA: TGTGCCAGCAGTCTGTCGGGGCGTACAGATACGCAGTATTTT

D: .
V: TRBV6-4
size: many
J: TRBJ1-6
CDR3: CASSEGPLNSPLHF
DNA: TGTGCCAGCAGTGAGGGACCGTTGAATTCACCCCTCCACTTT

D: .
V: TRBV6-1
size: many
J: TRBJ2-7
CDR3: CASSEAFMGYEQYF
DNA: TGTGCCAGCAGTGAAGCCTTTATGGGCTACGAGCAGTACTTC

D: TRBD1
V: TRBV28
size: few
J: TRBJ1-5
CDR3: CASSSQDRGREPQHF
DNA: TGTGCCAGCAGTTCCCAGGACAGGGGGCGGGAGCCCCAGCATTTT

D: TRBD1
V: TRBV19
size: few
J: TRBJ2-7
CDR3: CASSIEVTGVYEQYF
DNA: TGTGCCAGTAGTATCGAGGTAACAGGGGTTTACGAGCAGTACTTC

D: .
V: TRBV5-1
size: many
J: TRBJ1-1
CDR3: CASSWDGTPNTEAFF
DNA: TGCGCCAGCAGCTGGGACGGGACGCCGAACACTGAAGCTTTCTTT

D: TRBD1
V: TRBV11-2
size: many
J: TRBJ2-7
CDR3: CASSSTGTAKVEQYF
DNA: TGTGCCAGCAGCTCGACCGGGACAGCGAAGGTAGAGCAGTACTTC